This T cell receptor beta chain was identified in a study of T cells in Graves' hyperthyroidism and ophthalmopathy (dated by TCRdb to 2018 to 2020). Concerning the study at large: Peripheral blood samples were taken at the time of initial diagnosis, prior to any treatment. To identify distinguishing TCR V-J signatures, a discovery cohort of some 100 patients was used, comprising 43 with Graves' ophthalmopathy and around 57 with stable Graves' hyperthyroidism. Prospective prediction of ophthalmopathy was tested in an independent validation cohort of 18 to 20 hyperthyroidism patients and around 16 patients who later progressed to ophthalmopathy. The 95 to 100 discovery patients were divided at random into training and test sets in a 7:3 ratio. In addition, the study compared T-cell repertoires in thyroid tissue and in blood from over 5 Graves' hyperthyroidism patients. After sampling, hyperthyroidism patients received methimazole starting at 30 mg daily, and ophthalmopathy patients received high-dose intravenous methylprednisolone. The paper describes TCR Vbeta CDR3 sequencing of fewer than 150 peripheral blood samples, made up of 43 ophthalmopathy patients, roughly 80 hyperthyroidism patients and 17 progressor patients.

From its cysteine to its phenylalanine, the CDR3 spans 13 amino acids. Kept here is only the CDR3 DNA, which spans 39 bases and is read in frame from base 1. Based on the germline V gene, the CDR1 and CDR2 sequences are KGHSH and LQKENI. The V and J ends are trimmed by 1 base and 4 bases, leaving 7 bases between them. The TCR beta CDR3 regions were amplified from the RNA transcripts. The TCR CDR3 was subjected to a first round of RT-PCR using the HTBI primer set and the Qiagen OneStep RT-PCR kit. Libraries were constructed in a second round of multiplex PCR, after which size selection and purification were carried out. Paired-end sequencing of the libraries was performed with 100 bp reads on an Illumina HiSeq2000. Processing in the source paper ran as follows. SOAPnuke was used to process the raw data, removing reads that contained adapters or uncalled bases, had a mean Phred below 15, or lacked an exact match to the constant primer or identifier. COPE v1.2.5 was used to merge the high-quality paired reads, and each unique nucleotide sequence was defined as a clonotype. MiTCR v1.1 was used to align the clonotypes against IMGT TRBV, TRBD and TRBJ reference segments. The analysis was restricted to V-J combinations with a frequency above 0.0001, which together covered approximately 99% of the repertoires. A TCS score was defined as the ratio between F50 (clonal expansion) and ExV (chaos), using BLOSUM62-based TCRdist between CDR3 peptides within each V-J. Welch's t-statistics and random forest reduced just over 500 V-J features to 10 to 15, which were used in a naive Bayes classifier (R e1071). TCRdb passed the public sequencing reads through fastp at Q25 and MiXCR, retaining productive beta sequences. Each entry merges the rows of one CDR3 protein and shows their most common DNA and genes. The V and J calls and clone size are TCRdb's, not the authors'. A total of approximately 270,000 distinct CDR3 sequences appear in this sample, less than 15% of them only once. Approximately 12% of the sample lies in the top ten.

On the study overall, not on this receptor specifically: No statistical method was used to set the sample size in advance, and investigators knew the group allocation. In validation, the model predicted progression to ophthalmopathy a median of about 6 months before onset, with 70% to 71% sensitivity and almost 75% specificity. Most expanded thyroid clonotypes (frequency above 0.001) were also detected in blood, suggesting blood repertoires may reflect thyroid immune responses. A model built on a 13 V-J signature distinguished ophthalmopathy from stable hyperthyroidism, reaching 87.88% sensitivity and approximately 81% specificity in cross-validation and 80%/75% in testing.

This clonotype was counted many times. What antigen it recognizes has not been identified. No clone much larger than this one lies a single base away; base qualities are absent. Hyperthyroidism patients were newly diagnosed, with disease duration under 2 months, and aged 18 to 65 years. The study excluded patients with uncontrolled infections, other autoimmune diseases, pregnancy or lactation. Diagnoses were established on the basis of clinical symptoms, serum thyroxine and TRAb, thyroid ultrasound, and orbital computed tomography. Blood from progressor patients was drawn when they were first diagnosed with hyperthyroidism, before any ophthalmopathy symptoms appeared. Ficoll-Paque density gradient centrifugation was used to isolate PBMCs from approximately 10 ml of fresh peripheral blood. Progressor patients were defined as those initially diagnosed with Graves' hyperthyroidism in whom ophthalmopathy developed during follow-up. Total RNA was extracted with Trizol reagent, and quality was checked on an Agilent 2100 Bioanalyzer.

What was sequenced was blood. The chain was built from TRBV18 and TRBJ1-2, with no confident D gene call. The clonotype comes from a woman aged 40 to 49 with Graves' hyperthyroidism that later progressed to Graves' ophthalmopathy. The CDR3 protein is CASSPLNSYGYTF. The DNA sequence follows: TGTGCCAGCTCACCACTGAACTCCTATGGCTACACCTTC.